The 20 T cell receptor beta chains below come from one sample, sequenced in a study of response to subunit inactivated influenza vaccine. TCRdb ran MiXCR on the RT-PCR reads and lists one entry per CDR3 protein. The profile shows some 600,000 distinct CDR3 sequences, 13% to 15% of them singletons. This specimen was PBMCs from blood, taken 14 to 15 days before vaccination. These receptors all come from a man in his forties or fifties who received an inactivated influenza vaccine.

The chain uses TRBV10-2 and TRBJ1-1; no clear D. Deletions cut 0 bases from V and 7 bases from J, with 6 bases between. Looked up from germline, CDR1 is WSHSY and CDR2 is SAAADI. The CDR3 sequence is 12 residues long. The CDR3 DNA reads TGCGCCAGCAGTGAGTCGCGAAGTGAAGCTTTCTTT. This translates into CASSESRSEAFF.

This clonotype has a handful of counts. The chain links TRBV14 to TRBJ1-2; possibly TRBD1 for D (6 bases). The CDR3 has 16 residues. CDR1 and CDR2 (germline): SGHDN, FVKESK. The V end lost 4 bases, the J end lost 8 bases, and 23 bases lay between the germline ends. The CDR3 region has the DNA TGTGCCAGCAGCCCCTTCGGGACACAACGGAGGCTGGGCTACACCTTC. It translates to CASSPFGTQRRLGYTF.

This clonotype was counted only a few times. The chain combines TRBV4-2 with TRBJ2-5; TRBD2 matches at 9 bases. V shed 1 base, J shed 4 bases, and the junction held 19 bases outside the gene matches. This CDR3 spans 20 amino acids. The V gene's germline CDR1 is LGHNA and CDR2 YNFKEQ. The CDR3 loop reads CASSQAGRGLLTSGPETQYF. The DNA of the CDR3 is TGTGCCAGCAGCCAAGCCGGGAGGGGGTTATTGACTAGCGGTCCAGAGACCCAGTACTTC.

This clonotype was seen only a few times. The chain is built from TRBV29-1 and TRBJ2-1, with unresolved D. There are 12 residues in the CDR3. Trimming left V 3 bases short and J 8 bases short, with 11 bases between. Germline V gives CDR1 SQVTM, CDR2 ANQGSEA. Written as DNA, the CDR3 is TGCAGCGTTGACGTCGTTGGGGATGAGCAGTTCTTC. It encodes CSVDVVGDEQFF.

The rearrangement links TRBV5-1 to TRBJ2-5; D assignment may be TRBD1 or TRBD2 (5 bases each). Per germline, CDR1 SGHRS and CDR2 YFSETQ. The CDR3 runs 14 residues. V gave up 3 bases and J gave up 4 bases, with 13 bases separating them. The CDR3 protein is CASSSRDGGETQYF. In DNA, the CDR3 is TGCGCCAGCAGCTCCCGGGACGGCGGAGAGACCCAGTACTTC.

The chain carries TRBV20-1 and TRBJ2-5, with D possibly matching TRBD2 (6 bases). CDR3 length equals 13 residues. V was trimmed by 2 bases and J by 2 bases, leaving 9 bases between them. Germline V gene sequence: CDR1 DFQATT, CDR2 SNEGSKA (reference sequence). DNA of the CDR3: TGCAGTGCTAGATCGGCGGGGCAAGAGACCCAGTACTTC. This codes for CSARSAGQETQYF.

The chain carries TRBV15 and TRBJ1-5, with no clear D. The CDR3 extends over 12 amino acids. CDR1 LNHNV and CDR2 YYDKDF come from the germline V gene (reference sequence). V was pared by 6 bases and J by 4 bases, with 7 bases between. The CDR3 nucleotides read TGTGCCACCAGTAAGGGTAATCAGCCCCAGCATTTT. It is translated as CATSKGNQPQHF.

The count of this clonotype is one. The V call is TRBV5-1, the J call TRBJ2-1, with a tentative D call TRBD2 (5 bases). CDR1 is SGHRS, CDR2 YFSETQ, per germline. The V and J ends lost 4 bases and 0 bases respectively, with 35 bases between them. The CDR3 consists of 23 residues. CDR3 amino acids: CASSTSTFRRPSMVLSSYNEQFF. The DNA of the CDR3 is TGCGCCAGCAGCACTAGTACGTTCAGAAGGCCATCGATGGTCCTAAGCTCCTACAATGAGCAGTTCTTC.

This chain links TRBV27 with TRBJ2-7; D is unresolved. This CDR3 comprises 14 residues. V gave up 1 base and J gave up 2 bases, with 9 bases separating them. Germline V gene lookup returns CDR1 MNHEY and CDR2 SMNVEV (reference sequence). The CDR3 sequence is CASSLFVGTYEQYF. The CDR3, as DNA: TGTGCCAGCAGTTTATTTGTCGGCACCTACGAGCAGTACTTC.

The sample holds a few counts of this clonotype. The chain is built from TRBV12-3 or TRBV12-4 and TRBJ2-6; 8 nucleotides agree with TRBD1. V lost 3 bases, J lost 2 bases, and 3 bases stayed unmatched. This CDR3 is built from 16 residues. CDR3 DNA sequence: TGTGCCAGCAGTTTTCAGGGGGCGCCTGGGGCCAACGTCCTGACTTTC. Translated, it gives CASSFQGAPGANVLTF.

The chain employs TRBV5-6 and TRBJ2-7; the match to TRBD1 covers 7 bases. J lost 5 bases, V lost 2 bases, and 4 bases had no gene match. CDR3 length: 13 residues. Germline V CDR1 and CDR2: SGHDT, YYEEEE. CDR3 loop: CASSFQGVNEQYF. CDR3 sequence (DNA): TGTGCCAGCAGCTTCCAGGGGGTCAACGAGCAGTACTTC.

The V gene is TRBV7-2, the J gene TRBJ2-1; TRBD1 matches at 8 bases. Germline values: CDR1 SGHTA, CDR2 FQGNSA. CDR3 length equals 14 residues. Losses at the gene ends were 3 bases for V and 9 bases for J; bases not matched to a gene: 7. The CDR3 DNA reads TGTGCCAGCAGCTTGGGTCAGGGGGCACTTGAGCAGTTCTTC. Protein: CASSLGQGALEQFF.

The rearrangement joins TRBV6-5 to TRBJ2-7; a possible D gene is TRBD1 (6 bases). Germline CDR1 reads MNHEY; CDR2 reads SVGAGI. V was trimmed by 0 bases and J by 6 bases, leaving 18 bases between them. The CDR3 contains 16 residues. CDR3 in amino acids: CASSYSRFGRGSEQYF. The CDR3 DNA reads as TGTGCCAGCAGTTACTCGCGTTTTGGCAGGGGCTCCGAGCAGTACTTC.

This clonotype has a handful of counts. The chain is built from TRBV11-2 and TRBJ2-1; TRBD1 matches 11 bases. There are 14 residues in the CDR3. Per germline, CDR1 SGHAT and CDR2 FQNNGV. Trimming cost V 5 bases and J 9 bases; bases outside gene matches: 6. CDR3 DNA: TGTGCCAGCAGCCACGGACAGGGGGCGAGTGAGCAGTTCTTC. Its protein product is CASSHGQGASEQFF.

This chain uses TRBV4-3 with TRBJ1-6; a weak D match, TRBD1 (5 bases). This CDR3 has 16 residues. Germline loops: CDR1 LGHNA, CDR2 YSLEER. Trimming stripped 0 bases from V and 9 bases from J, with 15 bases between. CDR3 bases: TGCGCCAGCAGCCAAGATAGTGACCAGGGCGCTTCACCCCTCCACTTT. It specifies CASSQDSDQGASPLHF.

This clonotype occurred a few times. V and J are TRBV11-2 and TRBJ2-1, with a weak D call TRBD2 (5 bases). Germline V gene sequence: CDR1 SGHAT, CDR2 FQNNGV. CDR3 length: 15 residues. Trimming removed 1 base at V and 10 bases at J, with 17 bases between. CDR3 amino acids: CASSLAPAGVREQFF. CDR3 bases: TGTGCCAGCAGCTTAGCCCCCGCCGGGGTGAGGGAGCAGTTCTTC.

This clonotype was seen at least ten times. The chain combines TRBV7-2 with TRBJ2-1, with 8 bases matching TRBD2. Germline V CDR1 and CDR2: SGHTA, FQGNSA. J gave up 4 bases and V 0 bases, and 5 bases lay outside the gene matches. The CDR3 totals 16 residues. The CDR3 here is CASSLASAGAYNEQFF. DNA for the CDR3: TGTGCCAGCAGCTTAGCGTCAGCGGGGGCATACAATGAGCAGTTCTTC.

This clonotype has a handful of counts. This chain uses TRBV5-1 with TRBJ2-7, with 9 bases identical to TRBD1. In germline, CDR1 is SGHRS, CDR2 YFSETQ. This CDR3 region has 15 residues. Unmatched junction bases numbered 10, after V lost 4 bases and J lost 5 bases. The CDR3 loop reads CASSEKNTGGHEQYF. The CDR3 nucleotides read TGCGCCAGCAGCGAAAAAAATACAGGGGGCCACGAGCAGTACTTC.

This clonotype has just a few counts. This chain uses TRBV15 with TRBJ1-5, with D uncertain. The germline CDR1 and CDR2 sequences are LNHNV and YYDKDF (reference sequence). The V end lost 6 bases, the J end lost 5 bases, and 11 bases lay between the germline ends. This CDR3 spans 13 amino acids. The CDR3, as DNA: TGTGCCACCAGACGTGTAAGCGATCAGCCCCAGCATTTT. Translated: CATRRVSDQPQHF.

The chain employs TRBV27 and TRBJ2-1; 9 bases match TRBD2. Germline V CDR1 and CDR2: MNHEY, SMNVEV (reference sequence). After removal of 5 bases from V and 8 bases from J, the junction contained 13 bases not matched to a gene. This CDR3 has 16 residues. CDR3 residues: CASSLAGGPRGDEQFF. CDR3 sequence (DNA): TGTGCCAGCAGTCTGGCGGGAGGGCCAAGGGGCGATGAGCAGTTCTTC.